This TCR beta chain is from a study of PD-1 blockade in classical Hodgkin lymphoma. Study details: Patients got intravenous nivolumab 3 mg/kg every 2 weeks. Points from the study as a whole: Exclusion applied to patients who initiated nivolumab less than 1 year following ASCT. Healthy donors reportedly exceeded newly diagnosed patients in baseline TCR diversity. CD4+ TCR diversity, unlike CD8+, rose significantly by C4D1.

The repertoire was sequenced with immunoSEQ multiplex PCR; TCRdb's copy has only in-frame clones and lacks some. This table holds tens of thousands of clones, 90% found once. V lost 6 bases and J lost 5, with 14 bases in between. Germline CDR1 and CDR2: GTSNPN and SVGIG (reference sequence). This CDR3 is built from 13 residues. Time point reported: cycle 4 day 1 (C4D1), after less than 7 weeks of nivolumab. Each patient experienced a relapse that followed autologous stem cell transplantation, and brentuximab vedotin exposure varied. This clone was detected only a few times. Antigen unknown. The specimen was peripheral blood mononuclear cells (PBMCs), collected before the fourth cycle of nivolumab. The origin of this receptor is a human donor with classical Hodgkin lymphoma. The chain is built from TRBV30 and TRBJ2-1; D gene ambiguous. CDR3 region: CACSLQIHNEQFF. The CDR3, as DNA: TGTGCCTGTTCGCTACAGATCCACAATGAGCAGTTCTTC.